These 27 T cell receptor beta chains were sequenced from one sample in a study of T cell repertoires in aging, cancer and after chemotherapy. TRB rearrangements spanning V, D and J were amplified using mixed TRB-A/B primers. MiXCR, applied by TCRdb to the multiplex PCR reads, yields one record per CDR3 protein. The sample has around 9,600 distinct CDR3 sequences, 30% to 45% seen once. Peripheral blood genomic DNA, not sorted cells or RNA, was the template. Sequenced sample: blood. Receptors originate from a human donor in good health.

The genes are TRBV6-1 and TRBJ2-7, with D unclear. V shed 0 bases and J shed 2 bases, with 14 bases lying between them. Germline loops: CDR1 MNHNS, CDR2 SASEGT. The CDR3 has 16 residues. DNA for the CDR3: TGTGCCAGCAGTGAAGCTATTCGGCAGCTCCCCTACGAGCAGTACTTC. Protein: CASSEAIRQLPYEQYF.

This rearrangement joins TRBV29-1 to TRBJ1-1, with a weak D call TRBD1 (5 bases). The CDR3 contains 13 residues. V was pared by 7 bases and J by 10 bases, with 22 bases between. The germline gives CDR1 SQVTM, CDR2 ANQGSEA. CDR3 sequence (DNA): TGCAGCGGTGGGGGACCCGGCCTAGGGAGAGCTTTCTTT. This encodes CSGGGPGLGRAFF.

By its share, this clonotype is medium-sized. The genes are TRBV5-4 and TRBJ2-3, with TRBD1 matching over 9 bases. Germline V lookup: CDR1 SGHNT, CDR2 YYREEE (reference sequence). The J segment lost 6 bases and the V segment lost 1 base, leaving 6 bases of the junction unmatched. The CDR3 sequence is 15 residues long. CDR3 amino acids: CASSLLLDRGDTQYF. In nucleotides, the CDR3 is TGTGCCAGCAGCTTGTTACTGGACAGGGGCGATACGCAGTATTTT.

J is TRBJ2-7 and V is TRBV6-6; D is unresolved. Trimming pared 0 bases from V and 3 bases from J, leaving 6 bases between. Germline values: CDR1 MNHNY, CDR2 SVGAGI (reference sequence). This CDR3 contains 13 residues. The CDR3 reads CASSYSDVYEQYF. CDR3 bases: TGTGCCAGCAGTTACTCAGACGTCTACGAGCAGTACTTC.

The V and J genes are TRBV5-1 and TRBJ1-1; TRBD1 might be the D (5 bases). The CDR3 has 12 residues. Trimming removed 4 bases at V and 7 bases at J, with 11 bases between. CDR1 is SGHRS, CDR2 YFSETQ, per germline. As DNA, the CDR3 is TGCGCCAGCAGCGCAGGGTACAGTGAAGCTTTCTTT. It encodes CASSAGYSEAFF.

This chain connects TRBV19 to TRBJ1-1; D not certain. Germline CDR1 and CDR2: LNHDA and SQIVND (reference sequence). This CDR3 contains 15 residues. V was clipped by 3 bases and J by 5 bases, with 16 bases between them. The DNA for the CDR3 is TGTGCCAGTAGTATCTATCTCCGGGAAGGGACTGAAGCTTTCTTT. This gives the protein CASSIYLREGTEAFF.

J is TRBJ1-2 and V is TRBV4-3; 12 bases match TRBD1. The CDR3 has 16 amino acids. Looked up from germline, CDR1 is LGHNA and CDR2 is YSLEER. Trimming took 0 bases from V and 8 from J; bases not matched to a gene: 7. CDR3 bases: TGCGCCAGCAGCCAAGATTGGGGACAGGGGGCAGAGGGCTACACCTTC. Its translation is CASSQDWGQGAEGYTF.

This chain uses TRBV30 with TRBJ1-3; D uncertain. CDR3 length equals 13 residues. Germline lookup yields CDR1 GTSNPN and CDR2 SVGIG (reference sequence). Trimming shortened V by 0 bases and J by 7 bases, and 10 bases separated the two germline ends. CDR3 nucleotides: TGTGCCTGGAGTGTATCCAGCGGCAACACCATATATTTT. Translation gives CAWSVSSGNTIYF.

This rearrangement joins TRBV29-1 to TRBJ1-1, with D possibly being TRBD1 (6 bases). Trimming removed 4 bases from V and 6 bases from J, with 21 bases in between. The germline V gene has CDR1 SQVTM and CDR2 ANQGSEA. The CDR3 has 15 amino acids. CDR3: CSVASRYREDPEAFF. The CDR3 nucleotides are TGCAGCGTTGCTTCCAGATACAGGGAGGATCCTGAAGCTTTCTTT. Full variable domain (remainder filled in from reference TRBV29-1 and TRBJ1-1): SAVISQKPSRDICQRGTSLTIQCQVDSQVTMMFWYRQQPGQSLTLIATANQGSEATYESGFVIDKFPISRPNLTFSTLTVSNMSPEDSSIYLCSVASRYREDPEAFFGQGTRLTVV.

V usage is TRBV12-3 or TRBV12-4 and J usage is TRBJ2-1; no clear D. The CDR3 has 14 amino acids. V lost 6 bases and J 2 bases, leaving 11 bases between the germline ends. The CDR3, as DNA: TGTGCCAGCAGAGGGAAGATAACCTACAATGAGCAGTTCTTC. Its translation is CASRGKITYNEQFF.

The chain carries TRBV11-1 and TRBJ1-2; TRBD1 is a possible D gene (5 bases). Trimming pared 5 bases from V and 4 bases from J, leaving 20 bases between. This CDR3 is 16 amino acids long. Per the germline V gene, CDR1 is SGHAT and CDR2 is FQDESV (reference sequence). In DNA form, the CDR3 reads TGTGCCAGCAGCCTATCCCCCACCGGGGCGAGCTATGGCTACACCTTC. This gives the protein CASSLSPTGASYGYTF.

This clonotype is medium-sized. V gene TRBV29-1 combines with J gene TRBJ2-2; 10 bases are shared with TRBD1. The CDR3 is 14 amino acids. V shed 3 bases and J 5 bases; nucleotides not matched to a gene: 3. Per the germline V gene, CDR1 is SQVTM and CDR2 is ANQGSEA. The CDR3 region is CSVDWTGGTGELFF. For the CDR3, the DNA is TGCAGCGTTGATTGGACAGGGGGTACCGGGGAGCTGTTTTTT.

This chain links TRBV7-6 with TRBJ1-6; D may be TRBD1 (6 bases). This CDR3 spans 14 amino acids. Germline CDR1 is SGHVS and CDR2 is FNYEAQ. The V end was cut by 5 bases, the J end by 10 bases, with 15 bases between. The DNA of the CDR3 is TGTGCCAGCAGCGCGAAACAGGGACAATCACCCCTCCACTTT. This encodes CASSAKQGQSPLHF.

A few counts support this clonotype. The CDR3 bases are TGTGCCACAGCTCGGCCCGGGGAAACCGGGGAGCTGTTTTTT. Encoded protein: CATARPGETGELFF. The chain joins TRBV6-5 to TRBJ2-2; TRBD2 is a possible D gene (5 bases). Trimming left V 10 bases short and J 5 bases short, with 17 bases between. The CDR3 covers 14 residues. Per the germline V gene, CDR1 is MNHEY and CDR2 is SVGAGI.

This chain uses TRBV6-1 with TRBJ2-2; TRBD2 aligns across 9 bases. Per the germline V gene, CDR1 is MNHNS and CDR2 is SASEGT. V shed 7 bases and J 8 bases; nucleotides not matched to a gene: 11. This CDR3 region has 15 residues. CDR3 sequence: CASIRVAGERGELFF. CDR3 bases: TGTGCCAGCATTAGAGTAGCGGGAGAAAGGGGGGAGCTGTTTTTT.

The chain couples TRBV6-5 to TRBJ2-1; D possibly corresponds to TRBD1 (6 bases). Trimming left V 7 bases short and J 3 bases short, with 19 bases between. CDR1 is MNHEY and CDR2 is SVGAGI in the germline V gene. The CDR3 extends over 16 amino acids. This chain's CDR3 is CASTTLGGAGYNEQFF. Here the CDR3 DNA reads TGTGCCAGCACCACCCTTGGGGGCGCCGGCTACAATGAGCAGTTCTTC.

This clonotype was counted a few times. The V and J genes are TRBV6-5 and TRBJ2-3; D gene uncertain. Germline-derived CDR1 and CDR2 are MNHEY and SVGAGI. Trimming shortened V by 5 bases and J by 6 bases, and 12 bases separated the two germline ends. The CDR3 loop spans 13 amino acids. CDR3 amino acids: CASSVFWWDTQYF. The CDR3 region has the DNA TGTGCCAGCAGTGTATTCTGGTGGGATACGCAGTATTTT.

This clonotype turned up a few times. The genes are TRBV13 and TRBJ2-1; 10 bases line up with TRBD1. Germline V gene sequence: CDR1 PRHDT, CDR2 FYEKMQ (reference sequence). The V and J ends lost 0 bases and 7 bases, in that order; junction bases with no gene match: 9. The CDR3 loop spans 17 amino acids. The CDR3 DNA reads TGTGCCAGCAGCTTAGGCCTTGGTAGGACAGGGGGAAATGAGCAGTTCTTC. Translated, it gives CASSLGLGRTGGNEQFF.

This CDR3 is CASSISGASTDTQYF. The DNA of the CDR3 is TGTGCCAGCAGCATTAGCGGGGCCAGCACAGATACGCAGTATTTT. The chain joins TRBV13 to TRBJ2-3, with 8 positions matching TRBD2. Germline lookup yields CDR1 PRHDT and CDR2 FYEKMQ (reference sequence). This CDR3 comprises 15 residues. V lost 5 bases, J lost 0 bases, and 4 bases stayed unmatched.

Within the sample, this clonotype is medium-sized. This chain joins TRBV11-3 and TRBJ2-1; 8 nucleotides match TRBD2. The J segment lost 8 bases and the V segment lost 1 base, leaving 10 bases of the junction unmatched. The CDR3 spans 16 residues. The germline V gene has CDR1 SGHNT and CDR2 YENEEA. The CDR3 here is CASSLGGSGVDYEQFF. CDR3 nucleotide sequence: TGTGCCAGCAGCTTAGGGGGTAGCGGGGTTGACTATGAGCAGTTCTTC.

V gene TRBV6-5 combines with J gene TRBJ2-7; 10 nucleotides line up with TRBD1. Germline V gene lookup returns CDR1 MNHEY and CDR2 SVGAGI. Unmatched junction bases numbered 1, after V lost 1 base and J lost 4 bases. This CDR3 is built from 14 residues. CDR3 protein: CASSYLGQGYEQYF. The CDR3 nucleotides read TGTGCCAGCAGTTACTTGGGACAGGGGTACGAGCAGTACTTC.

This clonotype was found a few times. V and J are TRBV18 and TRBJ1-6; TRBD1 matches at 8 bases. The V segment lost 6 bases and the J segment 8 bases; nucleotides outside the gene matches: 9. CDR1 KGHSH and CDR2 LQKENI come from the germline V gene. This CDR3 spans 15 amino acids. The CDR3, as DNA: TGTGCCAGCTCGCCTAGACAGGGGATGGATTCACCCCTCCACTTT. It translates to CASSPRQGMDSPLHF.

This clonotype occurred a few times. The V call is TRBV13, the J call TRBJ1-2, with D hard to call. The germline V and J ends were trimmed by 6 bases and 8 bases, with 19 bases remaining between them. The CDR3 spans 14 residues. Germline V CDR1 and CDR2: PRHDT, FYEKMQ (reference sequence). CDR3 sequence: CASRLARDILGYTF. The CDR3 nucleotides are TGTGCCAGCAGACTCGCCCGCGACATACTGGGCTACACCTTC.

The DNA of the CDR3 is TGTGCCAGCAGCTTGACATTACGACAGCAAGAGACCCAGTACTTC. Protein sequence: CASSLTLRQQETQYF. This chain connects TRBV5-5 to TRBJ2-5; a weak D match, TRBD1 (5 bases). Germline assignment: CDR1 SGHKS and CDR2 YYEKEE (reference sequence). CDR3 length: 15 amino acids. V dropped 1 base and J dropped 2 bases, with 12 bases sitting between them.

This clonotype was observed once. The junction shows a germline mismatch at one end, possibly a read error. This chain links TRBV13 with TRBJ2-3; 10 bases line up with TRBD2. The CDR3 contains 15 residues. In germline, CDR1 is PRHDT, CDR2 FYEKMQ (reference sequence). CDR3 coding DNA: TGCGCCAGCAGCTTGGTGCTAGCGGGAGCAGATACGCAGTATTTT. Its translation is CASSLVLAGADTQYF.

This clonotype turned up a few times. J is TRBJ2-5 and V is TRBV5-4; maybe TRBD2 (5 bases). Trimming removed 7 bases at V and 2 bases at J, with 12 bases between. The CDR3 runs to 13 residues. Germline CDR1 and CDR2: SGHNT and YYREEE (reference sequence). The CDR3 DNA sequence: TGTGCCAGCGGGAGCGCAGATCAAGAGACCCAGTACTTC. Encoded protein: CASGSADQETQYF.

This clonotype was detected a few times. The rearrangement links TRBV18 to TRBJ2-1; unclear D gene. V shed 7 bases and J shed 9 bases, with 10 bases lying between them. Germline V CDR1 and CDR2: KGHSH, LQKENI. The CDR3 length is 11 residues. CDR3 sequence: CASLGSAEQFF. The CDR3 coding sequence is TGTGCCAGCTTGGGATCGGCTGAGCAGTTCTTC.